This T cell receptor (beta chain) was profiled in a study of blood T cell repertoires in COVID-19. The wider study: The cDNA or gDNA used as material had been derived from T cells, B-cell-depleted T cells, or PBMCs.

The V end was cut by 5 bases, the J end by 1 base, with 5 bases between. The CDR3 has 13 amino acids. Germline V CDR1 and CDR2: MNHEY, SMNVEV (reference sequence). Measured with immunoSEQ multiplex PCR; TCRdb has only the in-frame clones, and not every one. The sample lists some 210,000 clones, roughly 86% occurring once. The rearrangement joins TRBV27 to TRBJ2-2; D unclear. Sequenced input: peripheral blood. This clonotype was obtained from a woman aged 40 to 50 with acute or convalescent COVID-19. CDR3 DNA sequence: TGTGCCAGCAGTGGCTTGAACACCGGGGAGCTGTTTTTT. This translates into CASSGLNTGELFF.